This TCR beta chain emerged from a study of control samples from healthy donors and cancer patients. Method: immunoSEQ multiplex PCR; TCRdb's copy keeps in-frame clones and lacks some. This sample has roughly 200,000 clones, with 85% to 95% found just once. V was clipped by 4 bases and J by 2 bases; unmatched bases: 8. The germline V gene encodes CDR1 LGHDT and CDR2 YNNKEL (reference sequence). The CDR3 has 16 residues. Sequenced material: blood. This TCR derives from a man aged 50-59 years in good health. This rearrangement joins TRBV3-1 (or the pseudogene TRBV3-2) to TRBJ2-3; 8 nucleotides align to TRBD2. For the CDR3, the DNA is TGTGCCAGCAGCCGAGGCGCGGGGGGCCACACAGATACGCAGTATTTT. Protein sequence: CASSRGAGGHTDTQYF.